Listed below are T cell receptor beta chains from one sample, sequenced in a study of PD-1 blockade in classical Hodgkin lymphoma. Profiled with immunoSEQ multiplex PCR; TCRdb holds only in-frame clones, not every one. The profile covers tens of thousands of clones, with 60% to 75% appearing a single time and around 3% taken by the ten largest. Sample: peripheral blood mononuclear cells (PBMCs), taken before the second cycle of nivolumab. These receptors originate from a human donor with classical Hodgkin lymphoma. The CDR3 runs from the conserved cysteine through the conserved F or W. D genes are given only for firm matches. The listing skips clone size in some rows; elsewhere it reads once, few, many or a size class.

CDR3 protein,CDR3 DNA,clone size,J gene,V gene,D gene,CDR3 length
CASSVDRSNTEAFF,TGTGCCAGCAGCGTGGACAGATCAAACACTGAAGCTTTCTTT,few,TRBJ1-1,TRBV5-8,.,14
CASSRDFVEYF,TGTGCCAGCAGTAGGGACTTTGTTGAGTACTTC,.,TRBJ2-5,TRBV6-1,.,11
CASSSDSYTEAFF,TGTGCCAGCAGCTCGGACAGTTACACTGAAGCTTTCTTT,.,TRBJ1-1,TRBV7-3,.,13
CASSFGVGTDEAFF,TGTGCCAGCAGCTTTGGTGTCGGGACAGATGAAGCTTTCTTT,once,TRBJ1-1,TRBV11-2,TRBD1,14
CASSPFSGGHDRVGEQFF,TGTGCCAGCAGCCCATTTAGCGGGGGCCACGACCGGGTGGGTGAGCAGTTCTTC,.,TRBJ2-1,TRBV7-8,TRBD2,18
CASSYTVNTEAFF,TGTGCCAGCAGTTATACGGTGAACACTGAAGCTTTCTTT,.,TRBJ1-1,TRBV6-5,.,13
CASGEGTDTQYF,TGTGCCAGCGGGGAGGGCACAGATACGCAGTATTTT,.,TRBJ2-3,TRBV5-4,.,12
CASSITGAGELFF,TGTGCCAGTAGTATAACGGGGGCCGGGGAGCTGTTTTTT,.,TRBJ2-2,TRBV19,.,13
CASSLHDRAYEQYF,TGTGCCAGCAGCCTTCACGACAGGGCGTACGAGCAGTACTTC,.,TRBJ2-7,TRBV21-1,.,14
CASSLERDHYEQYF,TGTGCCAGCAGCTTGGAAAGGGATCACTACGAGCAGTACTTC,.,TRBJ2-7,TRBV5-4,.,14
CASSLAGPGYYGYTF,TGTGCCAGCAGCTTAGCCGGGCCAGGATACTATGGCTACACCTTC,.,TRBJ1-2,TRBV11-2,.,15
CAWSTSTNQPQHF,TGTGCCTGGAGCACGAGCACCAATCAGCCCCAGCATTTT,.,TRBJ1-5,TRBV30,.,13
CARGTSGGARISPGELFF,TGTGCCCGGGGGACTAGCGGGGGGGCGAGGATATCACCGGGGGAGCTGTTTTTT,.,TRBJ2-2,TRBV2,TRBD2,18
CASSPQGTVAFF,TGTGCCAGCAGCCCACAGGGGACCGTGGCTTTCTTT,few,TRBJ1-1,TRBV27,TRBD1,12
CASSSTPITRIGGHYEQYF,TGTGCCAGCTCATCTACGCCTATCACCAGGATCGGCGGACACTACGAGCAGTACTTC,.,TRBJ2-7,TRBV18,.,19
CASSSFGVAGEETQYF,TGTGCCAGCAGCTCCTTTGGGGTAGCGGGGGAAGAGACCCAGTACTTC,.,TRBJ2-5,TRBV5-4,TRBD2,16
CASSDLGTGPYEQYF,TGTGCCAGCAGTGACCTCGGGACAGGTCCCTACGAGCAGTACTTC,.,TRBJ2-7,TRBV6-6,TRBD1,15
CASSQEVLVRLYGYTF,TGCGCCAGCAGCCAAGAGGTCCTGGTAAGGCTCTATGGCTACACCTTC,.,TRBJ1-2,TRBV4-1,.,16
CASSLGTVDNSPLHF,TGTGCCAGCAGCTTAGGGACGGTAGATAATTCACCCCTCCACTTT,.,TRBJ1-6,TRBV7-3,.,15
CASSLVQVNYGYTF,TGTGCCAGCAGCTTAGTTCAGGTCAACTATGGCTACACCTTC,few,TRBJ1-2,TRBV7-9,.,14
CASSPGQGASYEQYF,TGTGCCAGTAGTCCTGGACAGGGGGCCTCCTACGAGCAGTACTTC,few,TRBJ2-7,TRBV19,TRBD1,15
CASSEARVGGNQPQHF,TGTGCCAGCAGTGAAGCCCGGGTCGGTGGCAATCAGCCCCAGCATTTT,.,TRBJ1-5,TRBV2,.,16
CASGLGDSYEQYF,TGTGCTAGTGGTTTGGGTGACAGCTACGAGCAGTACTTC,.,TRBJ2-7,TRBV12-5,.,13
CASSLQGAGQPQHF,TGTGCCAGCAGCCTTCAGGGGGCAGGTCAGCCCCAGCATTTT,.,TRBJ1-5,TRBV5-5,TRBD1,14
CASSPRVTGKSDTQYF,TGTGCCAGCAGCCCTCGAGTGACAGGGAAGAGTGATACGCAGTATTTT,.,TRBJ2-3,TRBV14,TRBD1,16
CASSYQNDYNSPLHF,TGTGCCAGCAGTTACCAGAATGACTATAATTCACCCCTCCACTTT,.,TRBJ1-6,TRBV6-5,.,15
CSDTGGFGGYTF,TGCAGCGACACAGGGGGCTTTGGGGGCTACACCTTC,.,TRBJ1-2,TRBV29-1,TRBD1,12
CASSPVWGGNEKLFF,TGTGCCAGCAGCCCTGTCTGGGGGGGAAATGAAAAACTGTTTTTT,medium-sized,TRBJ1-4,TRBV6-1,.,15
CASSLERASLSGANVLTF,TGCGCCAGCAGCTTGGAGCGGGCCTCTCTATCTGGGGCCAACGTCCTGACTTTC,once,TRBJ2-6,TRBV5-1,.,18
CASSRSGGRTGELFF,TGTGCCAGCAGCCGTAGCGGGGGGCGAACCGGGGAGCTGTTTTTT,.,TRBJ2-2,TRBV5-4,TRBD2,15
CASSYRGLRETQYF,TGTGCCAGCAGTTACAGGGGGCTACGAGAGACCCAGTACTTC,once,TRBJ2-5,TRBV6-5,TRBD1,14
CASSRGTGLNQPQHF,TGTGCCAGCAGCCGAGGGACAGGACTCAATCAGCCCCAGCATTTT,.,TRBJ1-5,TRBV14,TRBD1,15
CASSLGDPIWGDEQFF,TGTGCCAGCAGTTTGGGGGACCCCATTTGGGGCGATGAGCAGTTCTTC,.,TRBJ2-1,TRBV27,.,16
CASSERAGGTSPLHF,TGTGCCAGCAGTGAAAGAGCGGGGGGTACTTCACCCCTCCACTTT,.,TRBJ1-6,TRBV6-1,.,15
CASSSLRGPGHNEQFF,TGTGCCAGCAGCTCCCTTCGGGGCCCGGGGCACAATGAGCAGTTCTTC,.,TRBJ2-1,TRBV7-9,.,16
CASSPRGAPEAFF,TGTGCCAGTAGCCCTCGCGGGGCGCCTGAAGCTTTCTTT,.,TRBJ1-1,TRBV19,.,13